This TCR beta chain appears in the sequencing data of a study of beta chain features in type 1 diabetes. General study findings and limits: Among all four CD4+ subsets, Type 1 diabetes patients had TCRB CDR3s that were moderately but significantly shorter.

Germline V CDR1 and CDR2: SQVTM, ANQGSEA. V lost 7 bases and J 6 bases, leaving 10 bases between the germline ends. The CDR3 runs to 11 residues. This clone came up a few times. Antigen unknown. All of the isolated RNA was reverse transcribed, so expressed TCRB transcripts were sequenced. Measured with immunoSEQ multiplex PCR; TCRdb has only the in-frame clones, and not every one. Of some 250,000 clones in the sample, approximately 15% were seen once. V gene TRBV29-1 combines with J gene TRBJ2-1; perhaps TRBD2 as D (6 bases). Sample: naive CD4+ T cells from blood. This sequence was found in a man younger than 45 with type 1 diabetes. The chain's CDR3 is CSAGTFNEQFF. CDR3 nucleotides: TGCAGCGCCGGGACTTTCAATGAGCAGTTCTTC.